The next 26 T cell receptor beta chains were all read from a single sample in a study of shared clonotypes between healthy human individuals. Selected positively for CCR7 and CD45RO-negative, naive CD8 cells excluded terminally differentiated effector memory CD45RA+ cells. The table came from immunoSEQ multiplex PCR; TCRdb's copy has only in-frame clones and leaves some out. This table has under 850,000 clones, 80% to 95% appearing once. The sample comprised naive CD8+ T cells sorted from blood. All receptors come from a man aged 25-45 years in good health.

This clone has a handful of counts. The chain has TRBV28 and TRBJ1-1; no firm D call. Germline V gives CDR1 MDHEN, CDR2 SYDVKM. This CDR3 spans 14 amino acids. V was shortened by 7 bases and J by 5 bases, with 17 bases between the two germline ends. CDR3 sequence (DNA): TGTGCCAGCAACCCACGGACGGTGAGGACTGAAGCTTTCTTT. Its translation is CASNPRTVRTEAFF.

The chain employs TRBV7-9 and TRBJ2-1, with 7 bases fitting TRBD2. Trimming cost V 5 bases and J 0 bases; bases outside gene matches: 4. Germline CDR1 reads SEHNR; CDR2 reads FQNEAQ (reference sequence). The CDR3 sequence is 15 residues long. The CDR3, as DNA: TGTGCCAGCAGCGGGAGGGAAGGCTCCTACAATGAGCAGTTCTTC. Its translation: CASSGREGSYNEQFF. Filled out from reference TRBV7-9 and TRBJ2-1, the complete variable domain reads DTGVSQNPRHKITKRGQNVTFRCDPISEHNRLYWYRQTLGQGPEFLTYFQNEAQLEKSRLLSDRFSAERPKGSFSTLEIQRTEQGDSAMYLCASSGREGSYNEQFFGPGTRLTVL.

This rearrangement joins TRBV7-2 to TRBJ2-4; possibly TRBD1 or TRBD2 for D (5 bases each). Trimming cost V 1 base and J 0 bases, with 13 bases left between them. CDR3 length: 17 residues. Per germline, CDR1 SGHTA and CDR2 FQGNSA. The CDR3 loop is CASSLDWGGLAKNIQYF. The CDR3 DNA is TGTGCCAGCAGCTTAGACTGGGGCGGACTAGCCAAAAACATTCAGTACTTC.

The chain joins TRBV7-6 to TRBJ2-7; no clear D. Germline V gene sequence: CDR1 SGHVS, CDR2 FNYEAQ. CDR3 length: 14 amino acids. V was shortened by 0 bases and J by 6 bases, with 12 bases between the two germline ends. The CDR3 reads CASSLATLWGEQYF. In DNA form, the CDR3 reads TGTGCCAGCAGCTTAGCAACGCTCTGGGGCGAGCAGTACTTC.

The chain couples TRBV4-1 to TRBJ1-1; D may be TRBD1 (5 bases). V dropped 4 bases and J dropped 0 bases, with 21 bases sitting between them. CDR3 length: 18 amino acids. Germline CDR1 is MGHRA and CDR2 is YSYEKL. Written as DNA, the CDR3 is TGCGCCAGCAGCCTCGGCAGGGCCATTCTTAACATGAACACTGAAGCTTTCTTT. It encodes CASSLGRAILNMNTEAFF.

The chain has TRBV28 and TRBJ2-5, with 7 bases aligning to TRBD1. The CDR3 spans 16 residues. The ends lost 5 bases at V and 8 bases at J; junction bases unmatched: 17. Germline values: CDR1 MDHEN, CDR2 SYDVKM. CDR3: CASSERTGFSLLTQYF. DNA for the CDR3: TGTGCCAGCAGTGAACGGACAGGTTTTTCTCTCCTCACCCAGTACTTC.

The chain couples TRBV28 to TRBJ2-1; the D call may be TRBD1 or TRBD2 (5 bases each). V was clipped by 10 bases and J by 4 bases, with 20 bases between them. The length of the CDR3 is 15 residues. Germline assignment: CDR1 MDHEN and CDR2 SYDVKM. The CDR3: CAITSVGPIYNEQFF. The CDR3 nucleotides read TGTGCCATCACGTCCGTGGGACCGATTTACAATGAGCAGTTCTTC.

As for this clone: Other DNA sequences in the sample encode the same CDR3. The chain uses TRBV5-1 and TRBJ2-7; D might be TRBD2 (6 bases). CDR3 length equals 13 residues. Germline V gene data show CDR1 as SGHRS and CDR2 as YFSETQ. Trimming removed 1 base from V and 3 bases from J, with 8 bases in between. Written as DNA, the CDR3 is TGCGCCAGCAGCTTGAGTAGCGGCTACGAGCAGTACTTC. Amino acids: CASSLSSGYEQYF.

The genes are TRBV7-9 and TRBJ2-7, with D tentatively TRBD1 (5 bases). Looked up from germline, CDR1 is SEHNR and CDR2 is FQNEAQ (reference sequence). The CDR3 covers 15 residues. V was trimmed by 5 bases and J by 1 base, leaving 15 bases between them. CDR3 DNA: TGTGCCAGCAGCCCAACCCAGGGCAGGTCCTACGAGCAGTACTTC. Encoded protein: CASSPTQGRSYEQYF.

This CDR3 reads CASSLESESYNEQFF. Written as DNA, the CDR3 is TGTGCCAGCAGCTTAGAATCGGAAAGCTACAATGAGCAGTTCTTC. The chain is built from TRBV11-2 and TRBJ2-1, with D unclear. Deletions cut 0 bases from V and 3 bases from J, with 9 bases between. The V gene's germline CDR1 is SGHAT and CDR2 FQNNGV. CDR3 length equals 15 residues.

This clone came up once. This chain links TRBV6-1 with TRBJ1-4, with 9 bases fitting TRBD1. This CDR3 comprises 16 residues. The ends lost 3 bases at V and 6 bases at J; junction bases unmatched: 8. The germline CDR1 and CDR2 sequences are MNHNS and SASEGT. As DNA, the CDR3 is TGTGCCAGCAGTGAGACCTTCTGGGACAGGGATGAAAAACTGTTTTTT. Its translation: CASSETFWDRDEKLFF.

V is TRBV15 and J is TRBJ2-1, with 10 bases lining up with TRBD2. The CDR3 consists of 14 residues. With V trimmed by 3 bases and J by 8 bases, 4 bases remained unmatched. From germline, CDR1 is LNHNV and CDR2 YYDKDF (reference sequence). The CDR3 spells CATSSSGRADEQFF. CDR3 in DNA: TGTGCCACCAGCAGCAGCGGGAGGGCCGATGAGCAGTTCTTC.

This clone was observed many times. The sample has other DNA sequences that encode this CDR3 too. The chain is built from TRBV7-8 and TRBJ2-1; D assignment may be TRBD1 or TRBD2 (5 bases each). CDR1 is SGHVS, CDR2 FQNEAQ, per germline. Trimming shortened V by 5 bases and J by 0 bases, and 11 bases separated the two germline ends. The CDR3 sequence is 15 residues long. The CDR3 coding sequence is TGTGCCAGCAGCCCGGGACCCAGCTCCTACAATGAGCAGTTCTTC. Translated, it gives CASSPGPSSYNEQFF.

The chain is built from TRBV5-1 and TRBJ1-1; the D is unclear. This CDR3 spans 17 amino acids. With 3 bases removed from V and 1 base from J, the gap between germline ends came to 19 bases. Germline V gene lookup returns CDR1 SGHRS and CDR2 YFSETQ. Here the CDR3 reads CASSSSLGFWENTEAFF. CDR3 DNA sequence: TGCGCCAGCAGCTCCTCGTTAGGGTTTTGGGAGAACACTGAAGCTTTCTTT.

CDR3: CASSPRDDITGKLFF. DNA for the CDR3: TGTGCCAGCAGTCCCCGGGACGACATCACCGGAAAACTGTTTTTT. The genes are TRBV7-9 and TRBJ1-4, with D maybe TRBD1 (5 bases). Trimming took off 6 bases at V and 10 bases at J, with 21 bases between the two ends. Germline V gene sequence: CDR1 SEHNR, CDR2 FQNEAQ (reference sequence). CDR3 size: 15 residues. Based on the CDR3 plus reference TRBV7-9 and TRBJ1-4, the full variable domain is DTGVSQNPRHKITKRGQNVTFRCDPISEHNRLYWYRQTLGQGPEFLTYFQNEAQLEKSRLLSDRFSAERPKGSFSTLEIQRTEQGDSAMYLCASSPRDDITGKLFFGSGTQLSVL.

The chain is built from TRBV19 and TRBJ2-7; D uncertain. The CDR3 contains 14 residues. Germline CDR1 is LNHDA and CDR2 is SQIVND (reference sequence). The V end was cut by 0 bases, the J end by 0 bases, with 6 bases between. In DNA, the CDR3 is TGTGCCAGTAGTATAGAACACCACTCCTACGAGCAGTACTTC. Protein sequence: CASSIEHHSYEQYF.

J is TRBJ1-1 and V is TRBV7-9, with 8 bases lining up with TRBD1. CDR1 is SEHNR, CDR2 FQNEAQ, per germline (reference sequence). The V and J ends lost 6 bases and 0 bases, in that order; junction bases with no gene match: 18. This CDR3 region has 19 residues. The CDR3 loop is CASRSDRGATADMNTEAFF. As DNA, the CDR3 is TGTGCCAGCAGATCAGACAGGGGCGCGACGGCTGACATGAACACTGAAGCTTTCTTT.

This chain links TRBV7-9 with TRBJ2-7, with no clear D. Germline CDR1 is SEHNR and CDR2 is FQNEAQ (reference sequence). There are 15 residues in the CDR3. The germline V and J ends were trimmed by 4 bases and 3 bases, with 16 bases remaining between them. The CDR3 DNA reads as TGTGCCAGCAGCTCTTTGACACCGGAAGGCTACGAGCAGTACTTC. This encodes CASSSLTPEGYEQYF.

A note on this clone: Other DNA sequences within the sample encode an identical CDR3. CDR3 protein: CAWRAQGATGYTF. The CDR3 bases are TGTGCCTGGAGGGCCCAGGGGGCTACTGGCTACACCTTC. The chain has TRBV30 and TRBJ1-2; TRBD1 aligns across 8 bases. CDR3 length equals 13 residues. The junction had 7 bases not matched to a gene; V was cut back by 3 bases and J by 7 bases. Germline CDR1 is GTSNPN and CDR2 is SVGIG (reference sequence).

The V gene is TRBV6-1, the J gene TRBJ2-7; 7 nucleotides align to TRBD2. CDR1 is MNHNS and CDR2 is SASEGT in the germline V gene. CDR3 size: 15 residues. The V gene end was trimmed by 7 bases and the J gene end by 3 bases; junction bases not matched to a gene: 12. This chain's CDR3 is CASTPGRGAYYEQYF. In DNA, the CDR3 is TGTGCCAGCACCCCGGGGAGGGGAGCCTACTACGAGCAGTACTTC.

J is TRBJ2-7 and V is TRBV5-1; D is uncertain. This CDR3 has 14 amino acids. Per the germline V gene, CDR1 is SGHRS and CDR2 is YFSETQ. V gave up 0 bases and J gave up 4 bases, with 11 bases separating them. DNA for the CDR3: TGCGCCAGCAGCTTGGGAGCGAACGAATACGAGCAGTACTTC. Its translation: CASSLGANEYEQYF.

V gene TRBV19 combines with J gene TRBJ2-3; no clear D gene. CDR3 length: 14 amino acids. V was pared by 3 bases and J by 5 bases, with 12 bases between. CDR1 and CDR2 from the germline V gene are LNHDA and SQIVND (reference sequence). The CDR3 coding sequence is TGTGCCAGTAGTATCCATGGGAACCTAGATACGCAGTATTTT. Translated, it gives CASSIHGNLDTQYF.

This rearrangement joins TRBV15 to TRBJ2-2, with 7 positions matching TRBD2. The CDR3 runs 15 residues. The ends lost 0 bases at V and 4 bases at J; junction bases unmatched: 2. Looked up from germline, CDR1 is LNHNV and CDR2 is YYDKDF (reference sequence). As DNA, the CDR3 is TGTGCCACCAGCAGAGAAGGCGGGAGCACCGGGGAGCTGTTTTTT. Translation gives CATSREGGSTGELFF. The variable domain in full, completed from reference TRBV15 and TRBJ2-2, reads DAMVIQNPRYQVTQFGKPVTLSCSQTLNHNVMYWYQQKSSQAPKLLFHYYDKDFNNEADTPDNFQSRRPNTSFCFLDIRSPGLGDTAMYLCATSREGGSTGELFFGEGSRLTVL.

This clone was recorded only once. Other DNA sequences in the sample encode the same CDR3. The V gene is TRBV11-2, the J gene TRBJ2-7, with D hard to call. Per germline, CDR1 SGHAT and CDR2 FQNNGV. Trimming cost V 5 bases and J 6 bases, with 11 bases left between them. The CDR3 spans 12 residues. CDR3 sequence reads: CASSPPSGEQYF. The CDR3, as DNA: TGTGCCAGCAGCCCCCCCTCGGGCGAGCAGTACTTC.

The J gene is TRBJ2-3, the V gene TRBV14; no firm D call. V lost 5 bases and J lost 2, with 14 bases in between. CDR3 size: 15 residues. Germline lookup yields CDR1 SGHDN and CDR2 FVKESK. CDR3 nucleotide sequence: TGTGCCAGCAGCACCCGGGCCACGACCACAGATACGCAGTATTTT. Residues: CASSTRATTTDTQYF. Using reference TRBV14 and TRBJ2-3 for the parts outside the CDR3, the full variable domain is EAGVTQFPSHSVIEKGQTVTLRCDPISGHDNLYWYRRVMGKEIKFLLHFVKESKQDESGMPNNRFLAERTGGTYSTLKVQPAELEDSGVYFCASSTRATTTDTQYFGPGTRLTVL.

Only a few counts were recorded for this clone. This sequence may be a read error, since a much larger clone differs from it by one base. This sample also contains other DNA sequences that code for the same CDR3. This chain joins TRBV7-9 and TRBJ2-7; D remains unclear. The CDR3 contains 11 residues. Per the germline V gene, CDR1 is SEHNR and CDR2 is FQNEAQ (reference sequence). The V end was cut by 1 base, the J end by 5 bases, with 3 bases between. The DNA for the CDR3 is TGTGCCAGCAGCTTAGAGGACGAGCAGTACTTC. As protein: CASSLEDEQYF. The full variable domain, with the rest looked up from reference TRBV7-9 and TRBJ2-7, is DTGVSQNPRHKITKRGQNVTFRCDPISEHNRLYWYRQTLGQGPEFLTYFQNEAQLEKSRLLSDRFSAERPKGSFSTLEIQRTEQGDSAMYLCASSLEDEQYFGPGTRLTVT.